This T cell receptor beta chain originates from a study of shared clonotypes between healthy human individuals. General study results and limits: Naive subsets typically showed greater estimated richness than memory subsets.

In this sample, this clone turned up a few times. The antigen remains unidentified. The assay was run at deep level. Sequencing was performed with immunoSEQ multiplex PCR; in TCRdb, only in-frame clones are kept and a portion is missing. The sample holds roughly 1 million clones, 75% to 80% seen once. The CDR3 length is 12 residues. Germline V lookup: CDR1 MNHNY, CDR2 SVGAGI (reference sequence). V shed 10 bases and J shed 8 bases, with 14 bases lying between them. This receptor was taken from a man aged 18 to 29 in good health. Some clones in this sample may be carry-over from other donors' samples. Sequencing input: memory CD4+ T cells from PBMCs. This sample's subset: CD45RA-negative fraction. The chain uses TRBV6-6 and TRBJ1-4, with TRBD1 as a possible D gene (6 bases). The CDR3, as DNA: TGTGCCACCCAAAAGGACAGCGAAAAACTGTTTTTT. Its protein product is CATQKDSEKLFF.